This TCR beta chain was obtained from a study of regulatory T cells in long-lasting Graves disease. Ten or more counts support this clonotype. HTBI primers from iRepertoire and Arm-PCR of CDR3 regions yielded the TCR beta libraries. TCRdb ran MiXCR on the multiplex PCR reads and lists one entry per CDR3 protein. The profile shows roughly 400,000 distinct CDR3 sequences, 16% of them singletons. Looked up from germline, CDR1 is DFQATT and CDR2 is SNEGSKA (reference sequence). V lost 1 base to trimming and J lost 6 bases; unmatched junction nucleotides: 5. There are 13 residues in the CDR3. Stated time point: newly diagnosed GD, antithyroid drugs for less than 3 months. After RNA was extracted from PBMCs, the TCR library was made from it. These data were also reused for a study on T cells in Graves' hyperthyroidism and ophthalmopathy. That publication notes: During a first-round RT-PCR of the TCR CDR3, the HTBI primer set was used. Ophthalmopathy cases were set apart from stable hyperthyroidism by a 13 V-J model.

The sequences come from peripheral blood mononuclear cells (PBMCs), collected at new diagnosis, from a patient treated with antithyroid drugs. The chain employs TRBV20-1 and TRBJ2-5, with TRBD2 matching 7 bases. This clonotype was obtained from a young woman with Graves disease. DNA of the CDR3: TGCAGTGCTAGAGTTGGAGCGGGACAGACCCAGTACTTC. It encodes CSARVGAGQTQYF.